This entry lists 10 T cell receptor beta chains sequenced from one sample in a study of T-cell memory formation after mild COVID-19. TCRdb reanalysed the 5' RACE reads using MiXCR and keeps one entry per CDR3 protein. The top ten clones hold roughly 1.9% of a sample with 150,000 to 200,000 distinct CDR3 sequences, 15% to 20% of them seen once. The sample taken for sequencing was PBMCs or a T cell subset sorted from them (not recorded which). These receptor sequences come from an adult woman who had mild COVID-19 (a few samples of this study predate the infection). Cell type and time point are not known.

This clonotype was picked up a small number of times. This chain links TRBV4-1 with TRBJ1-3, with D tentatively TRBD1 (5 bases). V dropped 0 bases and J dropped 0 bases, with 15 bases sitting between them. The CDR3 sequence is 18 residues long. Germline V gene data show CDR1 as MGHRA and CDR2 as YSYEKL. Here the CDR3 DNA reads TGCGCCAGCAGCCAAGAAATGGTTCGGGGCAGCTCTGGAAACACCATATATTTT. Its translation: CASSQEMVRGSSGNTIYF.

The chain uses TRBV6-5 and TRBJ2-4; D possibly corresponds to TRBD2 (5 bases). V was cut by 0 bases and J by 0 bases, with 9 bases left in between. The germline V gene has CDR1 MNHEY and CDR2 SVGAGI. This CDR3 contains 16 residues. This CDR3 reads CASSYSGSGAKNIQYF. The DNA of the CDR3 is TGTGCCAGCAGTTACTCGGGGAGCGGAGCCAAAAACATTCAGTACTTC.

V gene TRBV24-1 combines with J gene TRBJ1-5; 7 nucleotides agree with TRBD1. V shed 6 bases and J 3 bases; nucleotides not matched to a gene: 4. The CDR3 runs 14 residues. From germline, CDR1 is KGHDR and CDR2 SFDVKD. CDR3 nucleotide sequence: TGTGCCACCAGTAAGGACAGGTCCAATCAGCCCCAGCATTTT. Its translation is CATSKDRSNQPQHF.

This clonotype occurred a few times. The V and J genes are TRBV12-3 or TRBV12-4 and TRBJ2-3; TRBD1 matches at 11 bases. V trimming: 5 bases; J trimming: 3 bases; junction bases outside the gene matches: 7. This CDR3 has 16 residues. CDR3 in DNA: TGTGCCAGCAGTCCAAGGACAGGGGGCGCGACAGATACGCAGTATTTT. It is translated as CASSPRTGGATDTQYF.

This clonotype was picked up a small number of times. The chain has TRBV10-3 and TRBJ1-2, with D unclear. Germline V gives CDR1 ENHRY, CDR2 SYGVKD. V was trimmed by 6 bases and J by 7 bases, leaving 15 bases between them. The CDR3 has 13 amino acids. CDR3 in DNA: TGTGCCATCAGGCAGGTGGAGCAAGCTGGCTACACCTTC. Its protein product is CAIRQVEQAGYTF.

This clonotype was found a few times. The chain links TRBV9 to TRBJ2-3; maybe TRBD1 (6 bases). The CDR3 consists of 14 residues. CDR1 is SGDLS and CDR2 is YYNGEE in the germline V gene. V was shortened by 3 bases and J by 0 bases, with 8 bases between the two germline ends. The CDR3 loop is CASSATGSTDTQYF. The CDR3, as DNA: TGTGCCAGCAGCGCCACAGGGAGCACAGATACGCAGTATTTT.

This clonotype was observed a few times. This sequence joins TRBV30 and TRBJ2-3, with TRBD2 matching over 10 bases. V shed 3 bases, J shed 6 bases, and the junction held 6 bases outside the gene matches. The CDR3 loop spans 14 amino acids. Germline-derived CDR1 and CDR2 are GTSNPN and SVGIG (reference sequence). The CDR3 protein is CAWRGLAAYDTQYF. CDR3 DNA: TGTGCCTGGAGAGGACTAGCGGCCTATGATACGCAGTATTTT.

This clonotype was seen more than once but under ten times. The V and J genes are TRBV15 and TRBJ2-3, with 11 nucleotides matching TRBD2. V was pared by 0 bases and J by 6 bases, with 2 bases of the junction left unmatched. CDR3 length equals 15 residues. CDR1 is LNHNV, CDR2 YYDKDF, per germline (reference sequence). The CDR3 is CATSRDRTSGDTQYF. The CDR3 DNA sequence: TGTGCCACCAGCAGAGATCGGACTAGCGGGGATACGCAGTATTTT.

Notes on this clonotype: This clone may be a read error of a much larger clone one base away. The chain couples TRBV7-6 to TRBJ2-1; D is uncertain. The CDR3 spans 14 residues. Trimming pared 4 bases from V and 8 bases from J, leaving 15 bases between. Germline values: CDR1 SGHVS, CDR2 FNYEAQ. The CDR3 nucleotides are TGTGCCAGCAGCTCCTCTGACGGGTCTCATGAGCAGTTCTTC. The encoded protein is CASSSSDGSHEQFF.

The V call is TRBV29-1, the J call TRBJ2-3; 7 bases match TRBD1. The CDR3 totals 14 residues. V dropped 7 bases and J dropped 3; count of bases not matched to a gene: 10. The germline CDR1 and CDR2 sequences are SQVTM and ANQGSEA. This CDR3 reads CSETTGVTTDTQYF. The CDR3 DNA is TGCAGCGAGACTACAGGGGTAACGACAGATACGCAGTATTTT.